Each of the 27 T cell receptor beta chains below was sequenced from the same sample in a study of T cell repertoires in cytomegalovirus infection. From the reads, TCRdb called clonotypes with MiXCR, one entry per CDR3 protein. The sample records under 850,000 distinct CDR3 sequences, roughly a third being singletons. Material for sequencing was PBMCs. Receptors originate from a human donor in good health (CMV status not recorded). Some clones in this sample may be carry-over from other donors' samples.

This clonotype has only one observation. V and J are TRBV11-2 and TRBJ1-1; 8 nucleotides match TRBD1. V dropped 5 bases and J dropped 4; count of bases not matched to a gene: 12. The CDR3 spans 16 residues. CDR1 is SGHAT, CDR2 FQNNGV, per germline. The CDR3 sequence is CASSPRTGRLATEAFF. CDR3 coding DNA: TGTGCCAGCAGCCCGCGGACAGGGAGATTGGCCACTGAAGCTTTCTTT.

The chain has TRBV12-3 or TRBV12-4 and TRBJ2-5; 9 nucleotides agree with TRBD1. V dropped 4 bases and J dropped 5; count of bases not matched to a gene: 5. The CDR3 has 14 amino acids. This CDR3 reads CASSSHRGLETQYF. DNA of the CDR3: TGTGCCAGCAGTTCCCACAGGGGGCTGGAGACCCAGTACTTC.

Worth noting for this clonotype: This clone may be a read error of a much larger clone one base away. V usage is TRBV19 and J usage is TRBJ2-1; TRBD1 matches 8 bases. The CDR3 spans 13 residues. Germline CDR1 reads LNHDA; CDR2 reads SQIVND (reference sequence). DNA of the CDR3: TGTGCCAGCCCAGGGGGCATGGACAATGCGCAGTTCTTC. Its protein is CASPGGMDNAQFF.

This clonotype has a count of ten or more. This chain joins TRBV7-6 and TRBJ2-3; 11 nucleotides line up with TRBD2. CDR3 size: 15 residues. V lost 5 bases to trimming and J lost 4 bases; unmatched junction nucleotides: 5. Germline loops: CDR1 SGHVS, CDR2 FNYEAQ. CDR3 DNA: TGTGCCAGCAGCAGTAGCGGGGGGGGAGCAGATACGCAGTATTTT. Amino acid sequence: CASSSSGGGADTQYF. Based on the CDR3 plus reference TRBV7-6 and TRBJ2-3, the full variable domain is GAGVSQSPRYKVTKRGQDVALRCDPISGHVSLYWYRQALGQGPEFLTYFNYEAQQDKSGLPNDRFSAERPEGSISTLTIQRTEQRDSAMYRCASSSSGGGADTQYFGPGTRLTVL.

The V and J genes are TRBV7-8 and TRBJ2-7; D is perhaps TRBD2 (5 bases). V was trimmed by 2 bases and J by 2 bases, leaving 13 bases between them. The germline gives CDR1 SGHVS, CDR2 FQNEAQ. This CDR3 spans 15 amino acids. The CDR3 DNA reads TGTGCCAGCAGCTTACGATCCGGGATCACCTACGAGCAGTACTTC. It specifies CASSLRSGITYEQYF. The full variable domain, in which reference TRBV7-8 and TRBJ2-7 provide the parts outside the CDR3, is GAGVSQSPRYKVAKRGQDVALRCDPISGHVSLFWYQQALGQGPEFLTYFQNEAQLDKSGLPSDRFFAERPEGSVSTLKIQRTQQEDSAVYLCASSLRSGITYEQYFGPGTRLTVT.

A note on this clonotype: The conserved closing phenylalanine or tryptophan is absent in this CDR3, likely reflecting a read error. CDR3 in amino acids: CASTVGRGAGYTL. The CDR3 region has the DNA TGTGCCAGCACTGTAGGCAGGGGTGCCGGCTACACCTTA. This chain connects TRBV7-2 to TRBJ1-2, with a possible D match to TRBD1 (6 bases). Trimming stripped 7 bases from V and 8 bases from J, with 17 bases between. This CDR3 contains 13 residues. The germline V gene has CDR1 SGHTA and CDR2 FQGNSA.

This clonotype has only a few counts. The CDR3 region has the DNA TGCAGCGTTACGACAGGGTTGATTCAGCCCCAGCATTTT. Protein sequence: CSVTTGLIQPQHF. V gene TRBV29-1 combines with J gene TRBJ1-5, with 7 nucleotides matching TRBD1. This CDR3 comprises 13 residues. With V trimmed by 5 bases and J by 6 bases, 7 bases remained unmatched. In germline, CDR1 is SQVTM, CDR2 ANQGSEA.

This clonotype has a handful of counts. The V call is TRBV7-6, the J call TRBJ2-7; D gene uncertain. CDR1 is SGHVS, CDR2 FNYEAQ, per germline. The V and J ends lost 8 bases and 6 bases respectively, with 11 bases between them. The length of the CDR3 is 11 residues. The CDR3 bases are TGTGCCAGCTCGACACCTCGCGAGCAGTACTTC. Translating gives CASSTPREQYF.

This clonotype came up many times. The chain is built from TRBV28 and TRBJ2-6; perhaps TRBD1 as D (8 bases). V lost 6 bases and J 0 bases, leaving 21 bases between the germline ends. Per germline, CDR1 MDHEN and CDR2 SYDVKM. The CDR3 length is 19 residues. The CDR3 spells CASSPWGGTGPSGANVLTF. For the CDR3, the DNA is TGTGCCAGCAGCCCCTGGGGAGGGACAGGCCCCTCTGGGGCCAACGTCCTGACTTTC.

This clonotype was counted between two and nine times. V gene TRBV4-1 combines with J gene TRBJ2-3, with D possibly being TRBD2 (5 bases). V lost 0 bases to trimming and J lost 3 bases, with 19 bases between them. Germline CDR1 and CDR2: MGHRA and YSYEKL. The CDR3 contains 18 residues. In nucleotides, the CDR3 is TGCGCCAGCAGCCAAGAAGAGGGTGGGAGTTCCGGGACAGATACGCAGTATTTT. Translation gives CASSQEEGGSSGTDTQYF.

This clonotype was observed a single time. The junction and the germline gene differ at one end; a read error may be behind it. The CDR3 here is CDSSPGRYNEQFF. CDR3 nucleotide sequence: TGTGACAGTAGTCCAGGACGGTACAATGAGCAGTTCTTC. The chain has TRBV19 and TRBJ2-1; D is uncertain. Germline loops: CDR1 LNHDA, CDR2 SQIVND (reference sequence). The CDR3 is 13 amino acids.

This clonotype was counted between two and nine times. The CDR3 DNA sequence: TGCGCCAGCAGCGAGAACGGGGGTCATAATTCACCCCTCCACTTT. Translating it yields CASSENGGHNSPLHF. The chain links TRBV5-1 to TRBJ1-6, with TRBD1 as a possible D gene (5 bases). The CDR3 extends over 15 amino acids. V was pared by 4 bases and J by 5 bases, with 13 bases between. Germline V gene data show CDR1 as SGHRS and CDR2 as YFSETQ.

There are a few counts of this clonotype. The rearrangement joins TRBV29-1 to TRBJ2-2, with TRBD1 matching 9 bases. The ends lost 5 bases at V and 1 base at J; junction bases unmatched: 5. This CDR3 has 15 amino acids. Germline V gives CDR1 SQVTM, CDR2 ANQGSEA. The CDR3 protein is CSVLGQGKNTGELFF. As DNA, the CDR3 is TGCAGCGTTCTAGGACAGGGGAAGAACACCGGGGAGCTGTTTTTT.

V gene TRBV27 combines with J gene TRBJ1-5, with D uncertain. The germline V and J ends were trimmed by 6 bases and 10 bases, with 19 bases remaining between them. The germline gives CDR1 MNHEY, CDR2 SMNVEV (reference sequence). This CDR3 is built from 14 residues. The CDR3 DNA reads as TGTGCCAGCAGCCCCGCAGTTGCCTGGCGCCCCCAGCATTTT. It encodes CASSPAVAWRPQHF.

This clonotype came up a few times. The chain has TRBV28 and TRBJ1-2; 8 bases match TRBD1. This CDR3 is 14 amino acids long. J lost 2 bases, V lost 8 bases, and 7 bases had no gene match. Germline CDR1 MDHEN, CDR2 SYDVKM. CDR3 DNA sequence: TGTGCCAGCGAGTTAGGACAGGGAAACTATGGCTACACCTTC. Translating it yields CASELGQGNYGYTF.

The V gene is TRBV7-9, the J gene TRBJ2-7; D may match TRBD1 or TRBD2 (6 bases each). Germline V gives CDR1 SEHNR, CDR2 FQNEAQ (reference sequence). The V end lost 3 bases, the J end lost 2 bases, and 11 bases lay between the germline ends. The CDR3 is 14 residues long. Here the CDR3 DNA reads TGTGCCAGCAGCTTCGAAGGGGGGACCTACGAGCAGTACTTC. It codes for CASSFEGGTYEQYF.

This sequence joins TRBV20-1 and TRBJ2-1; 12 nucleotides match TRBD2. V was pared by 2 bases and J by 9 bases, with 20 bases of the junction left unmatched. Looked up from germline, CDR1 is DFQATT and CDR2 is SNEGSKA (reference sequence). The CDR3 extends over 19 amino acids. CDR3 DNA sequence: TGCAGTGCTAGAATTAGTGTCGGGGCTAGCGGGAGGGCCTGGGTTGAGCAGTTCTTC. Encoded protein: CSARISVGASGRAWVEQFF.

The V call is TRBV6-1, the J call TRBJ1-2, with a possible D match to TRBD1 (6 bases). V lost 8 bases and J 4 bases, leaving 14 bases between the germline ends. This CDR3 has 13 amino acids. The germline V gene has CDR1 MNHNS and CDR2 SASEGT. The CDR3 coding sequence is TGTGCCAGCGCTGCACAGGGTGTCTATGGCTACACCTTC. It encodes CASAAQGVYGYTF.

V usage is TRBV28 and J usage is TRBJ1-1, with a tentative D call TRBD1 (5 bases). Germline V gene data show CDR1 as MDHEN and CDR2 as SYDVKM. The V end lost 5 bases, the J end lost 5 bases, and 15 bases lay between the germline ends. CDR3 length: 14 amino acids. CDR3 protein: CASSPGDPETEAFF. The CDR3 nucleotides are TGTGCCAGCAGTCCTGGGGACCCGGAGACTGAAGCTTTCTTT.

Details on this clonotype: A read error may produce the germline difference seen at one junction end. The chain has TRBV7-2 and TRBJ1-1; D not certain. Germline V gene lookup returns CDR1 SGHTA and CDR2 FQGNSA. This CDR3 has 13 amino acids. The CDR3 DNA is TGTGCCAGCAGCTTAGCGGGCAGTGCTTTAGCTTGCTTT. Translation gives CASSLAGSALACF.

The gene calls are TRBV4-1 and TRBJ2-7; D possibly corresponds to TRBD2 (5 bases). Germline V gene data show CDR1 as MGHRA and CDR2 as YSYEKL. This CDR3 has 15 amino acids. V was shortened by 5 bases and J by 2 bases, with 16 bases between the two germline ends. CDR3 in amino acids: CASSTPGRATYEQYF. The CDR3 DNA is TGCGCCAGCAGCACCCCTGGGCGGGCGACCTACGAGCAGTACTTC.

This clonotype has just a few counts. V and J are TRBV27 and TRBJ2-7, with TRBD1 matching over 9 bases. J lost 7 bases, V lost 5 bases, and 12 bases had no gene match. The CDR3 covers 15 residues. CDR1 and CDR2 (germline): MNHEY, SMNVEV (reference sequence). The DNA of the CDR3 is TGTGCCAGCAGTACAAGACAGGGGGGCTCTGGGGAGCAGTACTTC. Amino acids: CASSTRQGGSGEQYF.

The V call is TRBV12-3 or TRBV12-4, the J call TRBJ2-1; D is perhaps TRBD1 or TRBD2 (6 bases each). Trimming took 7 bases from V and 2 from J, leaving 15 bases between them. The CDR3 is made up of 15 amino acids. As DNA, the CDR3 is TGTGCCAGCAACCTTAGGGGGGTCACCTACAATGAGCAGTTCTTC. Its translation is CASNLRGVTYNEQFF.

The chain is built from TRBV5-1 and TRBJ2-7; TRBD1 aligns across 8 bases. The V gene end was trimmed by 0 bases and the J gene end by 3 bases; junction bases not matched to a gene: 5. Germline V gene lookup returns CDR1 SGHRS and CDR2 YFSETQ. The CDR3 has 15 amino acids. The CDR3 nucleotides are TGCGCCAGCAGCTTGGCACCGGGACAGGACTACGAGCAGTACTTC. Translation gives CASSLAPGQDYEQYF.

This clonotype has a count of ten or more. The DNA for the CDR3 is TGCAGTGCTAGCGGGAGGGCCCTCGCAGATACGCAGTATTTT. Residues: CSASGRALADTQYF. The chain couples TRBV20-1 to TRBJ2-3, with 8 nucleotides matching TRBD2. Germline V gene sequence: CDR1 DFQATT, CDR2 SNEGSKA (reference sequence). After removal of 3 bases from V and 4 bases from J, the junction contained 6 bases not matched to a gene. The CDR3 sequence is 14 residues long.

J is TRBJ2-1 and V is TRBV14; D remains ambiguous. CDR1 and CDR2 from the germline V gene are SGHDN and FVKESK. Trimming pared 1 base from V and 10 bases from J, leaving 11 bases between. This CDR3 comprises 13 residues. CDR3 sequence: CASSQGVASEQFF. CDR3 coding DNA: TGTGCCAGCAGCCAAGGCGTCGCCTCCGAGCAGTTCTTC.

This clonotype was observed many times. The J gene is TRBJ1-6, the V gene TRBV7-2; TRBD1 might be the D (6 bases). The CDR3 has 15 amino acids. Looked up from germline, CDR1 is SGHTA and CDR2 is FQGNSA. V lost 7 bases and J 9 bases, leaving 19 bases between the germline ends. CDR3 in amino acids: CASTPPGQLGSPLHF. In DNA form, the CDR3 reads TGTGCCAGCACCCCCCCTGGACAGTTGGGTTCACCCCTCCACTTT.